These T cell receptor beta chains were read from a single sample in a study of CD8 T cells in acute hepatitis C reinfection. Clones were sequenced by immunoSEQ multiplex PCR, and TCRdb holds only the in-frame ones, with some missing. Among more than 35,000 clones listed, 85% to 90% were seen once. The sample comprised naive CD8+ T cells from PBMCs. The source of these receptors is a man between 25 and 39 years old with chronic hepatitis C. Both conserved end residues are part of each CDR3. D genes are given only for firm matches. Not every row has a clone size; where given, it reads once, few, many or a size class.

J gene | clone size | V gene | D gene | CDR3 DNA | CDR3 protein
TRBJ1-5 | - | TRBV19 | - | TGTGCCAGTACCCACCACGAATCCAGGGTAGGAGGCAATCAGCCCCAGCATTTT | CASTHHESRVGGNQPQHF
TRBJ2-2 | few | TRBV19 | - | TGTGCCAGTAGTCCCTCTACGAACACCGGGGAGCTGTTTTTT | CASSPSTNTGELFF
TRBJ1-1 | - | TRBV6-6 | - | TGTGCCAGCTTCTGGACGACGCGGGGGAGTGAAGCTTTCTTT | CASFWTTRGSEAFF
TRBJ2-5 | - | TRBV9 | TRBD1 | TGTGCCAGCAGCATTTCAGGGGGCGCGGAGACCCAGTACTTC | CASSISGGAETQYF
TRBJ1-6 | - | TRBV2 | - | TGTGCCAGCAGCGTTGGGTCCTCACCCCTCCACTTT | CASSVGSSPLHF
TRBJ2-7 | - | TRBV10-3 | - | TGTGCCATCAGTGCCAGGACAGCCGAGCAGTACTTC | CAISARTAEQYF
TRBJ2-3 | once | TRBV27 | - | TGTGCCAGCAGTCCCCGGGACGAAGAGGCAGATACGCAGTATTTT | CASSPRDEEADTQYF
TRBJ2-7 | - | TRBV13 | TRBD1 | TGTGCCAGCAGCCCGGGACAGGGAAGACTCGAGCAGTACTTC | CASSPGQGRLEQYF
TRBJ1-1 | - | TRBV7-9 | TRBD1 | TGTGCCAGCAGGGAGGACAGGGGGGACACTGAAGCTTTCTTT | CASREDRGDTEAFF
TRBJ2-3 | - | TRBV28 | - | TGTGCCAGCAGTTTAGCCGACACAGATACGCAGTATTTT | CASSLADTDTQYF
TRBJ1-2 | - | TRBV29-1 | - | TGCAGCGTTGAAGGGGCCTTGGGTGGCTACACCTTC | CSVEGALGGYTF
TRBJ1-2 | few | TRBV7-6 | TRBD1 | TGTGCCAGCAGCTTAGGGGATCCGACAGGGGTAGACTATGGCTACACCTTC | CASSLGDPTGVDYGYTF
TRBJ1-2 | once | TRBV5-6 | - | TGTGCCAGCAGCTTCGTCGAAGATGGCTACACCTTC | CASSFVEDGYTF
TRBJ1-1 | - | TRBV5-6 | - | TGTGCCAGCAGCCTAGGGCAGCCGAACACTGAAGCTTTCTTT | CASSLGQPNTEAFF
TRBJ1-4 | - | TRBV14 | - | TGTGCCAGCAGCCAAGGGCAAAACGGATGGACTGAAAAACTGTTTTTT | CASSQGQNGWTEKLFF
TRBJ2-1 | - | TRBV19 | TRBD2 | TGTGCCAGTAGTATGGGGCTAGCGGGCAGCTACAATGAGCAGTTCTTC | CASSMGLAGSYNEQFF
TRBJ2-1 | - | TRBV9 | TRBD2 | TGTGCCAGCAGCTACACCTCGGCGGGGGGCAACTACAATGAGCAGTTCTTC | CASSYTSAGGNYNEQFF
TRBJ2-1 | - | TRBV7-9 | - | TGTGCCAGCAGCTTTGGCAACAATGAGCAGTTCTTC | CASSFGNNEQFF
TRBJ1-2 | - | TRBV9 | TRBD1 | TGTGCCAGCAGCAATCAGGGGGGCCGAGTCTATGGCTACACCTTC | CASSNQGGRVYGYTF
TRBJ2-5 | few | TRBV6-5 | - | TGTGCCAGCAGTCCGCTAATAAGGGGAGAAGAGACCCAGTACTTC | CASSPLIRGEETQYF
TRBJ2-2 | - | TRBV4-1 | - | TGCGCCAGCAGCTCCCGGGCGACCGGGGAGCTGTTTTTT | CASSSRATGELFF
TRBJ1-2 | once | TRBV27 | - | TGTGCCAGCAGTTTAAGGTTGGGGGGGCAGAGTGGCTACACCTTC | CASSLRLGGQSGYTF
TRBJ1-2 | - | TRBV13 | - | TGTGCCAGCAGCGTCCGGACGGGAGCTAACTATGGCTACACCTTC | CASSVRTGANYGYTF
TRBJ1-2 | - | TRBV7-8 | - | TGTGCCAGCAGCTTAGCGGGCCACCCAGCTAACTATGGCTACACCTTC | CASSLAGHPANYGYTF
TRBJ2-7 | - | TRBV7-9 | - | TGTGCCAGCAGCGGATACGGGAGCTACGAGCAGTACTTC | CASSGYGSYEQYF
TRBJ2-1 | - | TRBV27 | - | TGTGCCAGCAGTTTAACGTACAATGAGCAGTTCTTC | CASSLTYNEQFF
TRBJ2-7 | - | TRBV7-9 | TRBD2 | TGTGCCAGCAGCTCAGCGGGGGCCTACGAGCAGTACTTC | CASSSAGAYEQYF
TRBJ2-7 | once | TRBV6-1 | - | TGTGCCAGCAGCTCCCCCAGGTTCGAGCAGTACTTC | CASSSPRFEQYF
TRBJ2-3 | - | TRBV9 | - | TGTGCCAGCAGCGTCGAGGATTCCACAGATACGCAGTATTTT | CASSVEDSTDTQYF
TRBJ2-1 | - | TRBV7-9 | - | TGTGCCAGCAGCTCGGGCAATGAGCAGTTCTTC | CASSSGNEQFF
TRBJ1-5 | - | TRBV30 | - | TGTGCCTGGAGTTTGGGGGCACCCTCTTGGGCACCCCGAAATAATCAGCCCCAGCATTTT | CAWSLGAPSWAPRNNQPQHF
TRBJ2-1 | few | TRBV7-9 | - | TGTGCCAGCTCCGAGGAGTACAATGAGCAGTTCTTC | CASSEEYNEQFF
TRBJ1-1 | - | TRBV30 | - | TGTGCCTGGAGTCCTCCTTTCGGGGAAGCTTTCTTT | CAWSPPFGEAFF
TRBJ1-2 | - | TRBV10-3 | - | TGTGCCACTGGGAGGGAGTCTGGATATGGCTACACCTTC | CATGRESGYGYTF
TRBJ2-3 | - | TRBV4-1 | - | TGCGCCAGCAGCCAGGGGGGCCCTCCAGATACGCAGTATTTT | CASSQGGPPDTQYF
TRBJ1-5 | - | TRBV4-1 | - | TGCGCCAGCAGCCAAGATGGCAGTAAAGCACAGCATTTT | CASSQDGSKAQHF